This T cell receptor (beta chain) was documented in a study of cytomegalovirus exposure and HLA in healthy donors. The CDR3 is made up of 15 amino acids. With 3 bases clipped from V and 8 bases from J, the junction kept 9 bases outside the gene matches. Germline-derived CDR1 and CDR2 are SGHNT and YYREEE (reference sequence). Overall study findings and caveats: Researchers catalogued around 150 TCR beta chains as cytomegalovirus-associated.

Generated by immunoSEQ multiplex PCR, the TCRdb table keeps only in-frame clones and is missing some. Of about 190,000 clones listed, around 82% were seen once; the top ten hold 2.5% to 3.5%. On this clone itself: Its antigen is not identified.

The sample taken for sequencing was PBMCs. The chain is built from TRBV5-4 and TRBJ1-2, with 11 bases fitting TRBD1. This clonotype originated in a woman in her late teens or twenties in good health and CMV-seropositive. CDR3 bases: TGTGCCAGCAGCTACACCGGGACAGGGGGACGGGGCTACACCTTC. Residues: CASSYTGTGGRGYTF.